A selection of T cell receptor beta chains follows, all from one sample in a study of beta chain features in type 1 diabetes. Method: immunoSEQ multiplex PCR; TCRdb's copy keeps in-frame clones and lacks some. Here the sample spans hundreds of thousands of clones, under 15% being singletons. Material for sequencing was naive CD4+ T cells from blood. The receptors were sampled from a man between 18 and 35 years old with type 1 diabetes. The CDR3 runs from the conserved cysteine through the conserved F or W. The D gene is left open where the match is weak. Size is omitted from some rows. Given values are once, few, many or a class for expanded clones.

v_call: TRBV6-1
clone_size: .
j_call: TRBJ1-5
d_call: .
cdr3_nt: TGTGCCAGCAGTGAAGCGCCGGGCGGAAGCAATCAGCCCCAGCATTTT
cdr3_aa: CASSEAPGGSNQPQHF

v_call: TRBV6-1
clone_size: .
j_call: TRBJ2-7
d_call: .
cdr3_nt: TGTGCCATCAGTGAGTCGGACACGGCGAGGTGGGAGCAGTACTTC
cdr3_aa: CAISESDTARWEQYF

v_call: TRBV27
clone_size: .
j_call: TRBJ2-3
d_call: TRBD2
cdr3_nt: TGTGCCAGCAGTTTTGTAGCGGGGGGTCGAGATACGCAGTATTTT
cdr3_aa: CASSFVAGGRDTQYF

v_call: TRBV9
clone_size: few
j_call: TRBJ1-2
d_call: .
cdr3_nt: TGTGCCAGCAGCCCTCAGGACAGATATGGCTACACCTTC
cdr3_aa: CASSPQDRYGYTF

v_call: TRBV16
clone_size: .
j_call: TRBJ1-4
d_call: .
cdr3_nt: TGTGCCAGCAGCCCTTGGAGGGGTGAAAAACTGTTTTTT
cdr3_aa: CASSPWRGEKLFF

v_call: TRBV29-1
clone_size: few
j_call: TRBJ2-7
d_call: TRBD2
cdr3_nt: TGCAGCGTTTGGGAGGGAGTTTCGGAGTACGAGCAGTACTTC
cdr3_aa: CSVWEGVSEYEQYF

v_call: TRBV6-5
clone_size: few
j_call: TRBJ2-1
d_call: .
cdr3_nt: TGTGCCAGCGCCCGGGACCTCGATTACAATGAGCAGTTCTTC
cdr3_aa: CASARDLDYNEQFF

v_call: TRBV6-5
clone_size: few
j_call: TRBJ1-5
d_call: .
cdr3_nt: TGTGCCAGCAGTTACTCCGGGGCGAGCAATCAGCCCCAGCATTTT
cdr3_aa: CASSYSGASNQPQHF

v_call: TRBV6-5
clone_size: few
j_call: TRBJ1-1
d_call: .
cdr3_nt: TGTGCCAGCAGTTACGGCCAGGAGAACACTGAAGCTTTCTTT
cdr3_aa: CASSYGQENTEAFF

v_call: TRBV5-1
clone_size: few
j_call: TRBJ1-5
d_call: .
cdr3_nt: TGCGCCAGCAGCTTGTCAGGGGCGGAGCAGCCCCAGCATTTT
cdr3_aa: CASSLSGAEQPQHF

v_call: TRBV30
clone_size: few
j_call: TRBJ2-3
d_call: .
cdr3_nt: TGTGCCTGGCTCCGGGGCCTCACAGATACGCAGTATTTT
cdr3_aa: CAWLRGLTDTQYF

v_call: TRBV28
clone_size: few
j_call: TRBJ2-5
d_call: TRBD1
cdr3_nt: TGTGCCAGCATTCGTGGGACAGGGGTCCAAGAGACCCAGTACTTC
cdr3_aa: CASIRGTGVQETQYF

v_call: TRBV27
clone_size: .
j_call: TRBJ2-3
d_call: TRBD2
cdr3_nt: TGTGCCAGCAGGGGGGGGGAACCCACAGATACGCAGTATTTT
cdr3_aa: CASRGGEPTDTQYF

v_call: TRBV30
clone_size: .
j_call: TRBJ1-1
d_call: .
cdr3_nt: TGTGCCTTCCCCCGGGCAGGGAATTTTGAAGCTTTCTTT
cdr3_aa: CAFPRAGNFEAFF

v_call: TRBV6-6
clone_size: .
j_call: TRBJ1-2
d_call: .
cdr3_nt: TGTGCCAGCAGTCTTACCGGGACACCTAACTATGGCTACACCTTC
cdr3_aa: CASSLTGTPNYGYTF

v_call: TRBV29-1
clone_size: few
j_call: TRBJ1-1
d_call: .
cdr3_nt: TGCAGCGGCACAGGGTCGGTGAACACTGAAGCTTTCTTT
cdr3_aa: CSGTGSVNTEAFF

v_call: TRBV6-1
clone_size: .
j_call: TRBJ2-3
d_call: .
cdr3_nt: TGTGCCAGCAGTGAAGCACGGCGCACAGATACGCAGTATTTT
cdr3_aa: CASSEARRTDTQYF

v_call: TRBV6-5
clone_size: .
j_call: TRBJ1-6
d_call: .
cdr3_nt: TGTGCCAGCAGGGACACCCTTAATTCACCCCTCCACTTT
cdr3_aa: CASRDTLNSPLHF

v_call: TRBV5-1
clone_size: few
j_call: TRBJ2-7
d_call: TRBD1
cdr3_nt: TGCGCCAGCAGCTTAAATCCCCCGGGACAGGGGAGTTGGGAGCAGTACTTC
cdr3_aa: CASSLNPPGQGSWEQYF

v_call: TRBV6-1
clone_size: .
j_call: TRBJ2-3
d_call: TRBD1
cdr3_nt: TGTGCCAGCAGTGACGGACAGGGACACACAGATACGCAGTATTTT
cdr3_aa: CASSDGQGHTDTQYF

v_call: TRBV5-4
clone_size: few
j_call: TRBJ1-1
d_call: .
cdr3_nt: TGTGCCAGCAGCTTGGGCGGAGACACTGAAGCTTTCTTT
cdr3_aa: CASSLGGDTEAFF

v_call: TRBV10-2
clone_size: .
j_call: TRBJ2-2
d_call: .
cdr3_nt: TGCGCCAGCAGTGAGAGACCAGATTCCGGGGAGCTGTTTTTT
cdr3_aa: CASSERPDSGELFF

v_call: TRBV18
clone_size: few
j_call: TRBJ1-4
d_call: .
cdr3_nt: TGTGCCAGCTCACCACGTGGGGTGTCTGGTGAAAAACTGTTTTTT
cdr3_aa: CASSPRGVSGEKLFF

v_call: TRBV30
clone_size: few
j_call: TRBJ2-7
d_call: .
cdr3_nt: TGTGCCTGGAGTGACAAACAGACCTACGAGCAGTACTTC
cdr3_aa: CAWSDKQTYEQYF

v_call: TRBV27
clone_size: .
j_call: TRBJ1-4
d_call: .
cdr3_nt: TGTGCCAGCAGTTTATCCTCTCGCTCGACAGGAGGCGAAAAACTGTTTTTT
cdr3_aa: CASSLSSRSTGGEKLFF

v_call: TRBV28
clone_size: .
j_call: TRBJ2-3
d_call: .
cdr3_nt: TGTGCCAGCAGTTTCCGGGGGACGCAGTATTTT
cdr3_aa: CASSFRGTQYF

v_call: TRBV14
clone_size: .
j_call: TRBJ2-5
d_call: .
cdr3_nt: TGTGCCAGCAGCCAAGATTTTGGTGACCGCCACCAAGAGACCCAGTACTTC
cdr3_aa: CASSQDFGDRHQETQYF

v_call: TRBV18
clone_size: few
j_call: TRBJ2-3
d_call: .
cdr3_nt: TGTGCCAGCTCACCAGGAAACGATCGCACAGATACGCAGTATTTT
cdr3_aa: CASSPGNDRTDTQYF

v_call: TRBV27
clone_size: .
j_call: TRBJ2-1
d_call: TRBD2
cdr3_nt: TGTGCCAGCAGTACCGCGGGGGGGCTCGAGCAGTTCTTC
cdr3_aa: CASSTAGGLEQFF

v_call: TRBV29-1
clone_size: few
j_call: TRBJ2-7
d_call: TRBD1
cdr3_nt: TGCAGCGTTGGGGGACAGATCTACGAGCAGTACTTC
cdr3_aa: CSVGGQIYEQYF

v_call: TRBV11-2
clone_size: .
j_call: TRBJ2-7
d_call: TRBD1
cdr3_nt: TGTGCCAGCAGCCCAAGACAGGGATGGGAGCAGTACTTC
cdr3_aa: CASSPRQGWEQYF